This is a list of T cell receptor beta chains from one sample in a study of shared clonotypes between healthy human individuals. Repertoires were generated with immunoSEQ multiplex PCR, while TCRdb's copy carries only in-frame clones and drops some. Among approximately 2.3 million clones listed, 80% to 95% were seen once. Sequencing was carried out using naive CD4+ T cells from PBMCs. These receptors came from a man aged 18 to 29 in good health. Some clones in this sample may be carry-over from other donors' samples. Both conserved end residues are part of each CDR3. D genes are given only for firm matches. A clone size is listed for some rows: how often the clone was seen (once, few, many), or a class if it is expanded.

CDR3: CASSSQGEDTEAFF
DNA: TGTGCCAGCAGTTCCCAGGGTGAGGACACTGAAGCTTTCTTT
D: NA
size: NA
V: TRBV6-5
J: TRBJ1-1

CDR3: CASSTRPGEAKNIQYF
DNA: TGTGCCAGTAGTACCCGCCCAGGGGAGGCCAAAAACATTCAGTACTTC
D: NA
size: NA
V: TRBV19
J: TRBJ2-4

CDR3: CATRTRGARNEQFF
DNA: TGTGCCACCAGGACACGGGGGGCCCGCAATGAGCAGTTCTTC
D: NA
size: once
V: TRBV15
J: TRBJ2-1

CDR3: CASSLGAKNIQYF
DNA: TGTGCCAGCAGCTTAGGAGCCAAAAACATTCAGTACTTC
D: NA
size: NA
V: TRBV11-1
J: TRBJ2-4

CDR3: CASRGRGVEKLFF
DNA: TGTGCCAGCAGGGGGCGGGGCGTTGAAAAACTGTTTTTT
D: NA
size: NA
V: TRBV28
J: TRBJ1-4

CDR3: CATKWGNQPQHF
DNA: TGTGCCACGAAGTGGGGCAATCAGCCCCAGCATTTT
D: NA
size: once
V: TRBV28
J: TRBJ1-5

CDR3: CASSLSGREGFLADTQYF
DNA: TGTGCCAGCAGTTTATCGGGACGGGAGGGATTTTTAGCAGATACGCAGTATTTT
D: TRBD2
size: NA
V: TRBV27
J: TRBJ2-3

CDR3: CASSLERGTEAFF
DNA: TGTGCCAGCAGCTTAGAAAGGGGAACTGAAGCTTTCTTT
D: NA
size: NA
V: TRBV7-2
J: TRBJ1-1

CDR3: CASSWQGTDTQYF
DNA: TGTGCCAGCAGCTGGCAGGGCACAGATACGCAGTATTTT
D: NA
size: NA
V: TRBV7-2
J: TRBJ2-3

CDR3: CASSLAGADGYTF
DNA: TGTGCCAGCAGCCTCGCAGGAGCCGATGGCTACACCTTC
D: NA
size: NA
V: TRBV7-3
J: TRBJ1-2

CDR3: CASSQIGGEGNYGYTF
DNA: TGTGCCAGCAGCCAAATCGGCGGCGAGGGGAACTATGGCTACACCTTC
D: NA
size: NA
V: TRBV14
J: TRBJ1-2

CDR3: CASSPGTGGFYGYTF
DNA: TGTGCCAGCAGCCCCGGGACAGGGGGGTTCTATGGCTACACCTTC
D: TRBD1
size: NA
V: TRBV5-5
J: TRBJ1-2

CDR3: CASSQDHSGPTYEQYF
DNA: TGCGCCAGCAGCCAGGACCATAGCGGGCCCACCTACGAGCAGTACTTC
D: TRBD2
size: NA
V: TRBV5-1
J: TRBJ2-7

CDR3: CASSSPIFQGRRPEAFF
DNA: TGCGCCAGCAGCTCCCCGATATTCCAGGGCAGGAGGCCTGAAGCTTTCTTT
D: NA
size: NA
V: TRBV4-1
J: TRBJ1-1

CDR3: CASSLLGTSGRSGEQFF
DNA: TGTGCCAGCAGTTTATTGGGGACTAGCGGGAGATCGGGTGAGCAGTTCTTC
D: TRBD2
size: NA
V: TRBV28
J: TRBJ2-1

CDR3: CASSLGQSSNQPQHF
DNA: TGCGCCAGCAGCTTGGGACAGTCTAGCAATCAGCCCCAGCATTTT
D: NA
size: NA
V: TRBV5-1
J: TRBJ1-5

CDR3: CASNLSPSSSRYEQYF
DNA: TGTGCCAGCAACCTATCGCCCTCCTCATCCCGCTACGAGCAGTACTTC
D: NA
size: NA
V: TRBV7-2
J: TRBJ2-7

CDR3: CASSHLLAGGSNEQFF
DNA: TGCGCCAGCAGCCACCTACTAGCGGGAGGAAGCAATGAGCAGTTCTTC
D: TRBD2
size: NA
V: TRBV4-3
J: TRBJ2-1

CDR3: CASSQEGGRNSNQPQHF
DNA: TGCGCCAGCAGCCAAGAAGGGGGACGAAATAGCAATCAGCCCCAGCATTTT
D: NA
size: NA
V: TRBV4-1
J: TRBJ1-5

CDR3: CASSYRPAAYGYTF
DNA: TGTGCCAGCAGTTACAGGCCGGCGGCCTATGGCTACACCTTC
D: NA
size: NA
V: TRBV27
J: TRBJ1-2

CDR3: CASSLRQIYNEQFF
DNA: TGTGCCAGCAGCTTACGACAGATATACAATGAGCAGTTCTTC
D: NA
size: NA
V: TRBV7-9
J: TRBJ2-1

CDR3: CASSQGRVNYGYTF
DNA: TGCGCCAGCAGCCAAGGGCGGGTTAACTATGGCTACACCTTC
D: NA
size: NA
V: TRBV4-1
J: TRBJ1-2

CDR3: CASSLRDPGWTNSYNEQFF
DNA: TGCGCCAGCAGTCTCCGGGACCCAGGATGGACCAACTCCTACAATGAGCAGTTCTTC
D: NA
size: NA
V: TRBV4-1
J: TRBJ2-1

CDR3: CASSRGTGGVYEQYF
DNA: TGTGCCAGCAGCCGAGGGACAGGGGGCGTCTACGAGCAGTACTTC
D: TRBD1
size: NA
V: TRBV7-2
J: TRBJ2-7

CDR3: CASSLFSVSGGNEQFF
DNA: TGTGCCAGCAGCTTGTTCAGTGTTAGTGGGGGCAATGAGCAGTTCTTC
D: NA
size: NA
V: TRBV5-5
J: TRBJ2-1

CDR3: CASRPSVGSRVNEQFF
DNA: TGTGCCAGCAGACCCAGCGTAGGGAGCCGAGTAAATGAGCAGTTCTTC
D: NA
size: NA
V: TRBV6-6
J: TRBJ2-1

CDR3: CASSRYKGEGEKLFF
DNA: TGTGCCAGTAGCCGGTATAAGGGGGAAGGTGAAAAACTGTTTTTT
D: NA
size: NA
V: TRBV19
J: TRBJ1-4

CDR3: CSVEEWGVVAEAFF
DNA: TGCAGCGTTGAAGAATGGGGGGTCGTAGCTGAAGCTTTCTTT
D: NA
size: NA
V: TRBV29-1
J: TRBJ1-1